This TCR beta chain was sequenced during a study of blood T cell repertoires in COVID-19. Overall study: There were acute and convalescent COVID-19 samples, and they came from the United States, Italy and Spain. PBMCs, B-cell-depleted T cells, or T cells provided the cDNA or gDNA that made up the material.

CDR3 length equals 15 residues. Germline assignment: CDR1 SGDLS and CDR2 YYNGEE. Trimming removed 4 bases from V and 0 bases from J, with 11 bases in between. This clone has a handful of counts. Per the authors' pipeline: By means of reference gene primer amplification, nucleated cell counts were estimated. Measured with immunoSEQ multiplex PCR; TCRdb has only the in-frame clones, and not every one. V and J calls plus clone size are reproduced from that table; the DNA served to infer D and trimming. This table holds about 120,000 clones, 65% to 85% found once. Sequencing was performed on peripheral blood. The sequence came from a man aged 50 to 60 with acute or convalescent COVID-19. The J gene is TRBJ1-5, the V gene TRBV9; maybe TRBD1 (6 bases). The CDR3 spells CASSPGDISNQPQHF. The CDR3 DNA reads as TGTGCCAGCAGCCCTGGGGACATTAGCAATCAGCCCCAGCATTTT. Full variable domain (remainder filled in from reference TRBV9 and TRBJ1-5): DSGVTQTPKHLITATGQRVTLRCSPRSGDLSVYWYQQSLDQGLQFLIQYYNGEERAKGNILERFSAQQFPDLHSELNLSSLELGDSALYFCASSPGDISNQPQHFGDGTRLSIL.